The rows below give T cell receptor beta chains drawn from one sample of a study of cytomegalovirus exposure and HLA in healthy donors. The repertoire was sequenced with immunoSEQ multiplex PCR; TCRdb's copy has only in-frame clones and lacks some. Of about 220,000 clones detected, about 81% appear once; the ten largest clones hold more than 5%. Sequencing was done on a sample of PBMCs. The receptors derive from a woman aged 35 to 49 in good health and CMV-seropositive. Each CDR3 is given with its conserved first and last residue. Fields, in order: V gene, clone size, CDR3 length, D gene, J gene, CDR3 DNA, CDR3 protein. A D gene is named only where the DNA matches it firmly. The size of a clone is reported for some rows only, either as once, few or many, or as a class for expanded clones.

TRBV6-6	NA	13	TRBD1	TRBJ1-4	TGTGCCAGTCTGGACAGGTGGGAAGAAAAACTGTTTTTT	CASLDRWEEKLFF
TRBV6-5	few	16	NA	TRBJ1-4	TGTGCCAGCAGTTCACGACCAGGGATCCTTAATGAAAAACTGTTTTTT	CASSSRPGILNEKLFF
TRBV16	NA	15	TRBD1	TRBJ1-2	TGTGCCAGCAGCCCCGGGACAGGGGGGAACTATGGCTACACCTTC	CASSPGTGGNYGYTF
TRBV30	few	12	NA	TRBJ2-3	TGTGCCTGGAAGGGGAGCACAGATACGCAGTATTTT	CAWKGSTDTQYF
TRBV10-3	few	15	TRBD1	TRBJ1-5	TGTGCCATCAGTGTAGGCCAGGGGGGCAATCAGCCCCAGCATTTT	CAISVGQGGNQPQHF
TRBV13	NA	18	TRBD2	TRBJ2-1	TGTGCCAGCAGCTTAGAAGCGGGGGGGCTCAGCTCCTACAATGAGCAGTTCTTC	CASSLEAGGLSSYNEQFF
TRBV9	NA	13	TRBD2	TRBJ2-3	TGTGCCAGCAGCCCCGGGGGGAGGGATACGCAGTATTTT	CASSPGGRDTQYF
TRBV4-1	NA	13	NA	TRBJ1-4	TGCGCCAGCAGCCAAGAGTCCAGGGAAAAACTGTTTTTT	CASSQESREKLFF
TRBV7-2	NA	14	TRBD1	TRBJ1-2	TGTGCCAGCAGCTTAGGACAGGGGACCTATGGCTACACCTTC	CASSLGQGTYGYTF
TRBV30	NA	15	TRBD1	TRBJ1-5	TGTGCCTGGAGTGGACAGGGGATCCCGCGTCAGCCCCAGCATTTT	CAWSGQGIPRQPQHF
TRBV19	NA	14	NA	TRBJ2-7	TGTGCCAGTAGCCCCAGGGAGGTACGGTACGAGCAGTACTTC	CASSPREVRYEQYF
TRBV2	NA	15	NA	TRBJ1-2	TGTGCCAGCAGTGAAACGGTGCTACCTAACTATGGCTACACCTTC	CASSETVLPNYGYTF
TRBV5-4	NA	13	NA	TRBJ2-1	TGTGCCAGCAGCTTAAATTATATCAATGAGCAGTTCTTC	CASSLNYINEQFF
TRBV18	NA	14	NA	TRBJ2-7	TGTGCCAGCTCACCACCGAGCAGGACCTACGAGCAGTACTTC	CASSPPSRTYEQYF
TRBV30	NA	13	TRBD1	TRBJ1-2	TGTGCCTGGAGAACCCGGGACAGGGATGGCTACACCTTC	CAWRTRDRDGYTF
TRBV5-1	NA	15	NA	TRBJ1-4	TGCGCCAGCAGCCCCCTATCGGGGCCCTCGGGGGAACTGTTTTTT	CASSPLSGPSGELFF
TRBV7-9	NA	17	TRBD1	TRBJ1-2	TGTGCCAGCACCACTTATAGGGGACAGGGGGCTAACTATGGCTACACCTTC	CASTTYRGQGANYGYTF
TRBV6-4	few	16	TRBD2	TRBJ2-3	TGTGCCAGCAGTGACTCTACTAGCGGGGGCTCAGATACGCAGTATTTT	CASSDSTSGGSDTQYF
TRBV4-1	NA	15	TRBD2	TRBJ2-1	TGCGCCAGCAGCCAAGAAGCGGGGGGCTACAATGAGCAGTTCTTC	CASSQEAGGYNEQFF
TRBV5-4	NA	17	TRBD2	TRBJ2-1	TGTGCCAGCAGCTCTGGGACTAGCGGGAGGTTAGTGAATGAGCAGTTCTTC	CASSSGTSGRLVNEQFF
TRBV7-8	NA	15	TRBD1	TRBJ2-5	TGTGCCAGCAGCCCGGCGGGACAGGGGGTAGAGACCCAGTACTTC	CASSPAGQGVETQYF
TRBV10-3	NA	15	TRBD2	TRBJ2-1	TGTGCCATCAGTGAGGGACTAGCGGGGGCGAATGAGCAGTTCTTC	CAISEGLAGANEQFF
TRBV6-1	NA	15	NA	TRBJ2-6	TGTGCCAGCACCCTCGGGTTCTCTGGGGCCAACGTCCTGACTTTC	CASTLGFSGANVLTF
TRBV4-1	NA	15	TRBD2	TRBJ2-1	TGCGCCAGCAGCCATCCCAGCGGGGTCCTCAATGAGCAGTTCTTC	CASSHPSGVLNEQFF
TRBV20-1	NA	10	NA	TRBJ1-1	TGCAGTGCTAGGAGTCCTGAAGCTTTCTTT	CSARSPEAFF
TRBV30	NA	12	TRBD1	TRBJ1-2	TGTGCCTGGACAGGGGGGAACTATGGCTACACCTTC	CAWTGGNYGYTF
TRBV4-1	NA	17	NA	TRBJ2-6	TGCGCCAGCAGCCAAGAACTCTTCCCCTCTGGGGCCAACGTCCTGACTTTC	CASSQELFPSGANVLTF
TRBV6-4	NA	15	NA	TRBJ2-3	TGTGCCAGCAGTCGCCCTAATTCTAGCACAGATACGCAGTATTTT	CASSRPNSSTDTQYF
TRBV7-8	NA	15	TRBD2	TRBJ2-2	TGTGCCAGCCCTCTGGCGGGAGGGCTCGGCGGGGAGCTGTTTTTT	CASPLAGGLGGELFF
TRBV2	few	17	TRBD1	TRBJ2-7	TGTGCCAGCAGTGTTTTCTCCCCGAACAGGGGGCTCTACGAGCAGTACTTC	CASSVFSPNRGLYEQYF
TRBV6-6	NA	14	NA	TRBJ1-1	TGTGCCAGCAGTTACGAGCAGGGCCCGAGCAGAGCTTTCTTT	CASSYEQGPSRAFF
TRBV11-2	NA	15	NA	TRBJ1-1	TGTGCCAGCAGCTTAGATCGGCGGGTGAACACTGAAGCTTTCTTT	CASSLDRRVNTEAFF
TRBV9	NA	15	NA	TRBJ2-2	TGTGCCAGCGGGCGGGACCCACTCAACACCGGGGAGCTGTTTTTT	CASGRDPLNTGELFF
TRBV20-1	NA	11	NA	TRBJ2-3	TGCAGTGCTAGGGGACTGACGCCCCAGTATTTT	CSARGLTPQYF
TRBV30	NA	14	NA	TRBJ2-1	TGTGCCACGGCGGTTTATCCACCCTACAATGAGCAGTTCTTC	CATAVYPPYNEQFF
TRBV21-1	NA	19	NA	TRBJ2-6	TGTGCCAGCAGCAAAGGGGCCAGGGGGATCCCCTCTGGGGCCAACGTCCTGACTTTC	CASSKGARGIPSGANVLTF
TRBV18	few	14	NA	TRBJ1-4	TGTGCCAGCTCACCACTGTCCAGTAATGAAAAACTGTTTTTT	CASSPLSSNEKLFF
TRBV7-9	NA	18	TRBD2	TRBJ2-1	TGTGCCAGCAGTTCGAGGACTAGCGGGGGGAGCTCCTACAATGAGCAGTTCTTC	CASSSRTSGGSSYNEQFF
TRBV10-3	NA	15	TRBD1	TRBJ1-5	TGTGCCATCAGTGAGTCAGGGACAGCTAATCAGCCCCAGCATTTT	CAISESGTANQPQHF
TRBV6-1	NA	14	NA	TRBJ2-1	TGTGCCAGCAGTGTCGGGAGCTCCTACAATGAGCAGTTCTTC	CASSVGSSYNEQFF
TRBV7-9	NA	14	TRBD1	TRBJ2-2	TGTGCCAGCAGCCAGACAGGGGTGACCGGGGAGCTGTTTTTT	CASSQTGVTGELFF
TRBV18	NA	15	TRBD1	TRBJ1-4	TGTGCCAGCTCCCCACAAGGGGACAGGGATGAAAAACTGTTTTTT	CASSPQGDRDEKLFF
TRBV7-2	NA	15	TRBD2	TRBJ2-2	TGTGCCAGCAGTTTCAGCGGGAGAAACACCGGGGAGCTGTTTTTT	CASSFSGRNTGELFF
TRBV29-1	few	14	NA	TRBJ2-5	TGCAGCGTTGGGAGGGGAAGGGGAAAAGAGACCCAGTACTTC	CSVGRGRGKETQYF
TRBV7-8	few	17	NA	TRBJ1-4	TGTGCCAGCAGCATGAGCAAGCGCGTGACGGCTAATGAAAAACTGTTTTTT	CASSMSKRVTANEKLFF
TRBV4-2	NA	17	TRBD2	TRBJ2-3	TGTGCCAGCAGCCAACCTGGACTAGCGGGTGGCACAGATACGCAGTATTTT	CASSQPGLAGGTDTQYF
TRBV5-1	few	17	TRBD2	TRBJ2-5	TGCGCCAGCAGCTTCCCAAGCGGGAGGGCGTTCCGGGAGACCCAGTACTTC	CASSFPSGRAFRETQYF
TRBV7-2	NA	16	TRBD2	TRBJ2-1	TGTGCCAGCAGCTTAGAGGGTAGCGGGGGGTACAATGAGCAGTTCTTC	CASSLEGSGGYNEQFF
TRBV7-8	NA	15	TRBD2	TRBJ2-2	TGTGCCAGCAGCTTGGCTAGCGGATACACCGGGGAGCTGTTTTTT	CASSLASGYTGELFF
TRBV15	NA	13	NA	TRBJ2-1	TGTGCCACCAGCAGAGTCAAATCGGGTGAGCAGTTCTTC	CATSRVKSGEQFF
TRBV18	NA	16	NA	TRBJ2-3	TGTGCCAGCTCCCCCAGTGGGGGGGCCCTCACAGATACGCAGTATTTT	CASSPSGGALTDTQYF
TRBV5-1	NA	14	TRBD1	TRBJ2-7	TGCGCCAGCAGCGCGCGACAGGGGGATGCCGAGCAGTACTTC	CASSARQGDAEQYF
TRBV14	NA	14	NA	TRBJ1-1	TGTGCCAGCAGCCAAGGAGTAACGAACACTGAAGCTTTCTTT	CASSQGVTNTEAFF
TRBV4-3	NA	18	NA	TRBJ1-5	TGCGCCAGCAGCCAAGATCTGGGCAGGGGCGCCTTTTATCAGCCCCAGCATTTT	CASSQDLGRGAFYQPQHF
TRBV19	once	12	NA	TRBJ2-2	TGTGCCACCTCACAGGGTATGGGGGAGCTGTTTTTT	CATSQGMGELFF
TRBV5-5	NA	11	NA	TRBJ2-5	TGTGCCAGCAGCTTTGGCCAGACCCAGTACTTC	CASSFGQTQYF
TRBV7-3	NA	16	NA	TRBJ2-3	TGTGCCAGCAGCTCCGGCTCTGTGACTAGAACAGATACGCAGTATTTT	CASSSGSVTRTDTQYF
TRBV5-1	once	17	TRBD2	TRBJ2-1	TGCGCCAGCAAACCCGAACTAGCGGGGACCTCCTACAATGAGCAGTTCTTC	CASKPELAGTSYNEQFF